Below, 8 T cell receptor beta chains from the same sample are listed, as sequenced in a study of monozygotic twins with inflammatory bowel disease. TCRdb derives one entry per CDR3 protein from the 5' RACE reads, leaving out DNA. The listing records about 350,000 distinct CDR3 sequences. Sequencing was done on a sample of blood. Receptors originate from a human donor with ulcerative colitis or Crohn's disease, or a healthy co-twin of an affected twin (not recorded which).

The rearrangement links TRBV5-1 to TRBJ2-7; lacking DNA, the TRBD1 call made by TCRdb goes unchecked. This CDR3 region has 19 residues. Germline CDR1 SGHRS, CDR2 YFSETQ. CDR3: CASHTGTGAPSRVGYEQYF.

CDR3 residues: CASSHTTGEGNEQFF. The genes are TRBV4-1 and TRBJ2-1; TCRdb picks TRBD1, but there is no DNA to check that call. CDR1 and CDR2 (germline): MGHRA, YSYEKL. The CDR3 extends over 15 amino acids.

The chain recombines TRBV2 with TRBJ2-3; the TCRdb call, TRBD1, lacks DNA for checking. This CDR3 has 13 residues. The V gene's germline CDR1 is SNHLY and CDR2 FYNNEI. The CDR3 is CASNMDRDNTQYF. Complete variable domain (other parts from reference TRBV2 and TRBJ2-3): EPEVTQTPSHQVTQMGQEVILRCVPISNHLYFYWYRQILGQKVEFLVSFYNNEISEKSEIFDDQFSVERPDGSNFTLKIRSTKLEDSAMYFCASNMDRDNTQYFGPGTRLTVL.

The chain combines TRBV5-6 with TRBJ1-2; with no DNA, the TCRdb D assignment of TRBD1 cannot be verified. Germline CDR1 reads SGHDT; CDR2 reads YYEEEE. The CDR3 extends over 16 amino acids. The CDR3 loop is CASREKGVNSNYGYTF. Looking up the rest from reference TRBV5-6 and TRBJ1-2 gives the full variable domain: DAGVTQSPTHLIKTRGQQVTLRCSPKSGHDTVSWYQQALGQGPQFIFQYYEEEERQRGNFPDRFSGHQFPNYSSELNVNALLLGDSALYLCASREKGVNSNYGYTFGSGTRLTVV.

The chain links TRBV5-1 to TRBJ2-5; the TCRdb D gene call, TRBD2, has no DNA to confirm it. CDR3 size: 13 residues. Germline values: CDR1 SGHRS, CDR2 YFSETQ. CDR3 sequence: CASSWTGQETQYF.

J is TRBJ2-5 and V is TRBV20-1; no DNA is available, so the TRBD1 call from TCRdb remains unchecked. CDR1 is DFQATT, CDR2 SNEGSKA, per germline (reference sequence). This CDR3 has 17 residues. The CDR3 protein is CSARDRASGRYQETQYF.

The chain uses TRBV27 and TRBJ2-4. There are 14 residues in the CDR3. The germline V gene encodes CDR1 MNHEY and CDR2 SMNVEV (reference sequence). The chain's CDR3 is CASSLLGHADIQYF.

This chain links TRBV10-1 with TRBJ2-3; TCRdb's assignment of TRBD1 cannot be checked, as there is no DNA. CDR3 length: 16 amino acids. Germline lookup yields CDR1 WNHNN and CDR2 SYGVQD (reference sequence). This CDR3 reads CASSESATGNMDTQYF.